Listed below are T cell receptor beta chains from one sample, sequenced in a study of cytomegalovirus exposure and HLA in healthy donors. Sequenced by immunoSEQ multiplex PCR; TCRdb stores in-frame clones only, minus some. The table has about 120,000 clones, about four fifths seen once. The sequenced sample consisted of PBMCs. These TCRs come from a woman in her twenties or thirties in good health and CMV-seronegative. CDR3s include the opening cysteine and the closing phenylalanine or tryptophan. D genes are given only for firm matches. Size is stated for part of the rows, as once, few or many counts, or as a class when the clone is expanded.

D gene,V gene,CDR3 length,J gene,clone size,CDR3 protein,CDR3 DNA
TRBD1,TRBV12-5,15,TRBJ2-2,-,CASGLGQGNTGELFF,TGTGCTAGTGGTTTGGGACAGGGGAACACCGGGGAGCTGTTTTTT
-,TRBV6-4,15,TRBJ1-3,-,CASSDPGEAGNTIYF,TGTGCCAGCAGTGACCCCGGGGAAGCAGGAAACACCATATATTTT
TRBD2,TRBV7-9,19,TRBJ2-5,-,CASSIWGTSGTGRQETQYF,TGTGCCAGCTCCATCTGGGGGACTAGCGGAACAGGAAGGCAAGAGACCCAGTACTTC
-,TRBV4-1,15,TRBJ2-7,-,CASSQAFGVSYEQYF,TGCGCCAGCAGCCAAGCATTTGGAGTTTCCTACGAGCAGTACTTC
-,TRBV5-1,15,TRBJ1-1,-,CASSRTGTPNTEAFF,TGCGCCAGCAGCAGAACCGGGACACCGAACACTGAAGCTTTCTTT
TRBD2,TRBV10-2,14,TRBJ2-7,-,CASTGLAGTYEQYF,TGCGCCAGCACGGGACTAGCGGGAACCTACGAGCAGTACTTC
TRBD2,TRBV7-9,17,TRBJ2-3,-,CSSRLGPIGGTIDTQYF,TGTTCCAGCAGGTTAGGCCCTATTGGCGGGACTATAGATACGCAGTATTTT
TRBD1,TRBV23-1,16,TRBJ2-5,-,CASSHRHLQGKKTQYF,TGCGCCAGCAGTCATCGGCACCTACAGGGGAAAAAGACCCAGTACTTC
TRBD2,TRBV10-2,17,TRBJ2-7,once,CASSEPERAGGPGEQYF,TGCGCCAGCAGTGAGCCAGAAAGGGCGGGAGGGCCGGGCGAGCAGTACTTC
-,TRBV28,13,TRBJ2-2,-,CAGAAGLTGELFF,TGTGCCGGCGCCGCGGGCCTAACCGGGGAGCTGTTTTTT
TRBD2,TRBV19,21,TRBJ2-7,-,CASSLQSAGLAGVGLTYEQYF,TGTGCCAGTAGTTTACAATCTGCTGGACTAGCGGGAGTAGGTCTGACCTACGAGCAGTACTTC
TRBD1,TRBV6-5,15,TRBJ1-2,-,CASTKDRGGDYGYTF,TGTGCCAGCACCAAGGACAGGGGGGGGGACTATGGCTACACCTTC
TRBD1,TRBV7-6,14,TRBJ1-3,once,CASSQRQGQNTIYF,TGTGCCAGCAGCCAGCGACAGGGACAAAACACCATATATTTT
TRBD1,TRBV7-6,15,TRBJ2-5,-,CASSPDDRDQETQYF,TGTGCCAGCAGCCCGGACGACAGGGATCAAGAGACCCAGTACTTC
-,TRBV5-1,13,TRBJ2-3,-,CASSLDQRDTQYF,TGCGCCAGCAGCTTGGACCAGAGGGATACGCAGTATTTT
-,TRBV4-1,14,TRBJ1-1,-,CASSPRRVNTEAFF,TGCGCCAGCAGCCCCCGCCGGGTTAACACTGAAGCTTTCTTT
TRBD2,TRBV28,14,TRBJ2-1,few,CASSLGLVYNEQFF,TGTGCCAGCAGCCTAGGACTAGTTTACAATGAGCAGTTCTTC
TRBD2,TRBV19,20,TRBJ2-6,-,CASSIGGGEGAFSGANVLTF,TGTGCCAGTAGTATAGGGGGGGGAGAAGGAGCCTTCTCTGGGGCCAACGTCCTGACTTTC
-,TRBV5-1,17,TRBJ2-7,-,CASSSPADTADSYEQYF,TGCGCCAGCAGCTCCCCCGCAGATACAGCAGACTCCTACGAGCAGTACTTC
-,TRBV28,13,TRBJ2-1,-,CASTLPSVDEQFF,TGTGCCAGCACCTTGCCGTCAGTCGATGAGCAGTTCTTC
TRBD1,TRBV5-1,16,TRBJ2-7,-,CASSGLWTGISYEQYF,TGCGCCAGCAGCGGCCTCTGGACAGGGATATCCTACGAGCAGTACTTC
-,TRBV25-1,15,TRBJ2-1,-,CASSRSLTLYNEQFF,TGTGCCAGCAGTCGAAGTCTAACCCTGTACAATGAGCAGTTCTTC
-,TRBV27,15,TRBJ1-4,-,CASSSPRDHNEKLFF,TGTGCCAGCAGTTCCCCCCGGGATCATAATGAAAAACTGTTTTTT
TRBD2,TRBV5-1,19,TRBJ2-1,-,CASSVGLAGGTSSYNEQFF,TGCGCCAGCAGCGTTGGACTAGCGGGAGGTACGAGCTCCTACAATGAGCAGTTCTTC
-,TRBV10-3,14,TRBJ2-7,once,CAISESRSGVEQYF,TGTGCCATCAGTGAGTCGAGGTCAGGGGTGGAGCAGTACTTC
-,TRBV6-5,15,TRBJ2-7,-,CASSLNRDVTYEQYF,TGTGCCAGCAGCTTAAACAGGGACGTTACCTACGAGCAGTACTTC
-,TRBV5-4,13,TRBJ2-7,-,CASSLGSSSEQYF,TGTGCCAGCAGCTTGGGGTCTAGCTCCGAGCAGTACTTC
TRBD1,TRBV4-3,13,TRBJ2-1,-,CASSLDREDEQFF,TGCGCCAGCAGCCTGGACAGGGAGGATGAGCAGTTCTTC
-,TRBV2,11,TRBJ2-5,-,CASSGAETQYF,TGTGCCAGCAGTGGGGCAGAGACCCAGTACTTC
-,TRBV27,13,TRBJ1-3,few,CASSPTLRGTIYF,TGTGCCAGCAGTCCAACCTTGAGGGGGACCATATATTTT
TRBD1,TRBV28,15,TRBJ2-2,-,CASSLAGGQTGELFF,TGTGCCAGCAGTTTGGCAGGGGGCCAAACCGGGGAGCTGTTTTTT
-,TRBV6-5,16,TRBJ1-1,-,CASSYRTTGLNTEAFF,TGTGCCAGCAGTTACCGTACGACAGGATTGAACACTGAAGCTTTCTTT
-,TRBV4-3,15,TRBJ2-1,-,CASSQAGTGYNEQFF,TGCGCCAGCAGCCAAGCAGGGACTGGCTACAATGAGCAGTTCTTC
-,TRBV7-9,14,TRBJ1-4,once,CASSLGSYNEKLFF,TGTGCCAGCAGCTTAGGCAGTTATAATGAAAAACTGTTTTTT
TRBD2,TRBV5-1,16,TRBJ2-7,-,CASSLEAGTNNYEQYF,TGCGCCAGCAGCTTGGAGGCGGGGACTAATAACTACGAGCAGTACTTC
-,TRBV9,15,TRBJ2-3,once,CASSVAGASTDTQYF,TGTGCCAGCAGCGTAGCGGGAGCCTCCACAGATACGCAGTATTTT
-,TRBV19,13,TRBJ1-2,-,CASSPREDYGYTF,TGTGCCAGTAGTCCACGGGAGGACTATGGCTACACCTTC
TRBD2,TRBV28,14,TRBJ2-3,-,CASGTSGNTDTQYF,TGTGCCAGCGGGACTAGCGGGAACACAGATACGCAGTATTTT
TRBD1,TRBV2,14,TRBJ2-7,-,CASSEWDRGDEQYF,TGTGCCAGCAGTGAATGGGACAGGGGGGACGAGCAGTACTTC
-,TRBV7-2,14,TRBJ2-5,-,CASSFQGGAETQYF,TGTGCCAGCAGCTTTCAGGGTGGGGCAGAGACCCAGTACTTC
-,TRBV5-1,14,TRBJ1-2,-,CASSLEVGANGYTF,TGCGCCAGCAGCTTGGAGGTGGGGGCGAATGGCTACACCTTC
TRBD2,TRBV27,16,TRBJ2-1,-,CASRSLRGRAMDEQFF,TGTGCCAGCAGATCCCTCAGAGGGAGGGCCATGGATGAGCAGTTCTTC
-,TRBV6-5,12,TRBJ2-2,-,CASSQRGGELFF,TGTGCCAGCAGCCAACGGGGCGGGGAGCTGTTTTTT
-,TRBV5-1,14,TRBJ2-5,once,CASSLALSQETQYF,TGCGCCAGCAGCTTGGCCCTCAGTCAAGAGACCCAGTACTTC
-,TRBV6-5,14,TRBJ1-1,few,CASSERQPNTEAFF,TGTGCCAGCAGTGAAAGACAGCCTAACACTGAAGCTTTCTTT
-,TRBV7-2,12,TRBJ2-7,few,CASSSQGYEQYF,TGTGCCAGCAGCTCCCAGGGCTACGAGCAGTACTTC
-,TRBV19,15,TRBJ2-7,-,CASSLRAFPDYEQYF,TGTGCCAGTAGTCTCAGGGCCTTCCCGGACTACGAGCAGTACTTC
TRBD2,TRBV27,15,TRBJ2-1,few,CASSSRTSGIGEQFF,TGTGCCAGCAGTTCCAGGACTAGCGGGATTGGGGAGCAGTTCTTC